This TCR beta chain emerged from a study of blood T cell repertoires in COVID-19. Germline V gives CDR1 MDHEN, CDR2 SYDVKM. V lost 5 bases, J lost 8 bases, and 15 bases lay in between. CDR3 length: 13 residues. The assay was immunoSEQ multiplex PCR, and TCRdb's table has in-frame clones only and misses some. The data show fewer than 250,000 clones, less than 85% seen once. The sample comprised peripheral blood. The rearrangement links TRBV28 to TRBJ1-1; no reliable D call. The TCR originated in a woman aged 45-65 years with acute or convalescent COVID-19. CDR3 region: CASSPLLLREAFF. CDR3 DNA: TGTGCCAGCAGTCCGCTCCTGCTAAGAGAAGCTTTCTTT.